This is a list of T cell receptor beta chains from one sample in a study of control samples from healthy donors and cancer patients. Produced via immunoSEQ multiplex PCR; TCRdb's table is partial and in-frame only. The table shows under 110,000 clones, with roughly 89% occurring only once. Sequenced input: blood. Receptors originate from a man aged 25 to 40 in good health. Each CDR3 is given with its conserved first and last residue. A D gene is named only where the DNA matches it firmly. The size of a clone is reported for some rows only, either as once, few or many, or as a class for expanded clones.

len	abundance	j_gene	v_gene	d_gene	CDR3aa	CDR3nt
13	.	TRBJ1-1	TRBV10-1	.	CASSVTLGTEAFF	TGCGCCAGCAGTGTAACCCTTGGGACTGAAGCTTTCTTT
18	.	TRBJ2-2	TRBV6-6	TRBD2	CASSRSGLAVRGAGELFF	TGTGCCAGCAGCCGATCCGGACTAGCGGTCCGTGGGGCCGGGGAGCTGTTTTTT
17	.	TRBJ1-1	TRBV18	.	CASSPTQSQGPNTEAFF	TGTGCCAGCTCACCAACGCAGTCACAGGGACCGAACACTGAAGCTTTCTTT
12	.	TRBJ2-7	TRBV12-3/TRBV12-4	.	CASSPEDYEQYF	TGTGCCAGCAGCCCGGAAGACTACGAGCAGTACTTC
18	.	TRBJ2-2	TRBV15	TRBD2	CATSTWREKGGRAGELFF	TGTGCCACCAGCACCTGGAGGGAGAAGGGAGGGCGCGCCGGGGAGCTGTTTTTT
15	once	TRBJ2-5	TRBV20-1	TRBD2	CSASIAGAQGETQYF	TGCAGTGCTAGTATAGCGGGGGCGCAGGGTGAGACCCAGTACTTC
14	.	TRBJ2-7	TRBV28	.	CASSPDERVYEQYF	TGTGCCAGCAGTCCGGACGAGCGGGTCTACGAGCAGTACTTC
16	.	TRBJ1-1	TRBV14	.	CASSPLTRSMNTEAFF	TGTGCCAGCAGCCCCCTAACCCGCTCCATGAACACTGAAGCTTTCTTT
14	.	TRBJ1-5	TRBV4-1	.	CASSQGVRNQPQHF	TGCGCCAGCAGCCAAGGGGTCAGAAATCAGCCCCAGCATTTT
15	.	TRBJ2-5	TRBV27	.	CASSLFGQSQETQYF	TGTGCCAGCAGTTTATTCGGACAGTCGCAAGAGACCCAGTACTTC
15	.	TRBJ2-3	TRBV7-9	TRBD2	CASSQGTSGTDTQYF	TGTGCCAGCAGCCAGGGGACTAGCGGCACAGATACGCAGTATTTT
13	once	TRBJ1-2	TRBV30	TRBD1	CAGDRGRGSGYTF	TGTGCCGGAGACAGGGGACGGGGTAGTGGCTACACCTTC